The following is a T cell receptor beta chain sequence with its context. Profiling relied on immunoSEQ multiplex PCR, and the TCRdb table lists in-frame clones only, not all of them. Of 400,000 or so clones in the sample, 89% are singletons; the top ten hold roughly 1.4%. This CDR3 has 15 residues. Germline V CDR1 and CDR2: MDHEN, SYDVKM. The V end was cut by 6 bases, the J end by 0 bases, with 13 bases between. The data are from a study of blood T cell repertoires in COVID-19. The sample comprised peripheral blood. The TCR sequence derives from a woman aged 40 to 50 with COVID-19, enrolled during active disease. The genes are TRBV28 and TRBJ2-3, with D possibly matching TRBD1 (5 bases). Written as DNA, the CDR3 is TGTGCCAGCAGGTCCTCAGGGCAAAGCACAGATACGCAGTATTTT. Amino acid sequence: CASRSSGQSTDTQYF. Based on the CDR3 plus reference TRBV28 and TRBJ2-3, the full variable domain is DVKVTQSSRYLVKRTGEKVFLECVQDMDHENMFWYRQDPGLGLRLIYFSYDVKMKEKGDIPEGYSVSREKKERFSLILESASTNQTSMYLCASRSSGQSTDTQYFGPGTRLTVL.